This TCR beta chain comes out of a study of T-cell reconstitution after alpha-beta-depleted transplantation in children. This clonotype was detected only a few times. Molecular barcoding with unique molecular identifiers was used for the TCRbeta library. TCRdb independently ran MiXCR on the PCR reads; one entry per CDR3 protein. The sample includes some 600,000 distinct CDR3 sequences, about an eighth of them seen just once. This CDR3 has 17 amino acids. V was cut by 2 bases and J by 4 bases, with 21 bases left in between. The J gene is TRBJ2-7, the V gene TRBV12-3 or TRBV12-4, with D perhaps TRBD2 (5 bases). The TCR was taken from a male patient aged 10 to 17 who had a stem cell transplant for acute myeloid leukemia, so the T cells may come from the graft donor. The sample was PBMCs, mostly from graft donor cells, taken 360 days after TCRalphabeta/CD19-depleted stem cell transplant. This CDR3 reads CASSLRGSGRLRYEQYF. CDR3 nucleotides: TGTGCCAGCAGTTTAAGAGGGAGTGGGAGATTGAGATACGAGCAGTACTTC.